Each of the 27 T cell receptor beta chains below was sequenced from the same sample in a study of radiotherapy plus CTLA-4 blockade in lung cancer. Some clones are missing from TCRdb's copy, which holds only in-frame ones; the method was immunoSEQ multiplex PCR. Of over 100,000 clones listed, roughly four fifths were seen once; the top ten hold 3% to 4%. The sample was peripheral blood, taken from a patient treated with radiotherapy plus ipilimumab. All receptors derive from a human donor with non-small cell lung cancer that progressed on radiotherapy plus ipilimumab. Some clones in this sample may be carry-over from other donors' samples.

The chain recombines TRBV2 with TRBJ1-2; TRBD1 agrees at 8 bases. The CDR3 sequence is 13 residues long. Per germline, CDR1 SNHLY and CDR2 FYNNEI. The trim removed 5 bases at V and 6 bases at J, leaving 5 bases unmatched. The CDR3 nucleotides read TGTGCCAGCAGTCTTGACAGGGGCCATGGCTACACCTTC. As protein: CASSLDRGHGYTF. The full variable domain, with the rest looked up from reference TRBV2 and TRBJ1-2, is EPEVTQTPSHQVTQMGQEVILRCVPISNHLYFYWYRQILGQKVEFLVSFYNNEISEKSEIFDDQFSVERPDGSNFTLKIRSTKLEDSAMYFCASSLDRGHGYTFGSGTRLTVV.

J is TRBJ1-2 and V is TRBV4-3, with TRBD1 matching over 11 bases. This CDR3 comprises 16 residues. The germline V gene encodes CDR1 LGHNA and CDR2 YSLEER. The junction had 5 bases not matched to a gene; V was cut back by 1 base and J by 4 bases. The chain's CDR3 is CASSQASGTGGYGYTF. CDR3 nucleotide sequence: TGCGCCAGCAGCCAAGCTTCAGGGACAGGGGGCTATGGCTACACCTTC.

This chain joins TRBV18 and TRBJ2-3; no reliable D call. V was pared by 1 base and J by 2 bases, with 13 bases between. The CDR3 runs 16 residues. Germline V gene lookup returns CDR1 KGHSH and CDR2 LQKENI. The DNA for the CDR3 is TGTGCCAGCTCACCACGGACCCGAATGTCCACAGATACGCAGTATTTT. It yields the protein CASSPRTRMSTDTQYF.

V and J are TRBV6-5 and TRBJ1-1; TRBD1 agrees at 8 bases. The germline CDR1 and CDR2 sequences are MNHEY and SVGAGI. V trimming: 0 bases; J trimming: 3 bases; junction bases outside the gene matches: 3. This CDR3 contains 15 residues. CDR3 DNA: TGTGCCAGCAGTTACTCGACAGGGGCCCACACTGAAGCTTTCTTT. It specifies CASSYSTGAHTEAFF.

The V call is TRBV13, the J call TRBJ1-5; the D is unclear. Germline V lookup: CDR1 PRHDT, CDR2 FYEKMQ (reference sequence). The V end lost 0 bases, the J end lost 4 bases, and 7 bases lay between the germline ends. This CDR3 is built from 14 residues. The CDR3 nucleotides are TGTGCCAGCAGCTTAGGGGCAGCTAATCAGCCCCAGCATTTT. Its translation: CASSLGAANQPQHF.

The V and J genes are TRBV30 and TRBJ2-3; 7 nucleotides match TRBD2. Trimming took 4 bases from V and 1 from J; bases not matched to a gene: 5. Germline V gene sequence: CDR1 GTSNPN, CDR2 SVGIG (reference sequence). The CDR3 is made up of 14 amino acids. CDR3 residues: CAWTMGGGTDTQYF. The CDR3 bases are TGTGCCTGGACCATGGGGGGGGGCACAGATACGCAGTATTTT.

The chain uses TRBV7-5 and TRBJ1-1; the D segment call TRBD1 is taken from the table without a DNA check. TRBV7-5 is an annotated pseudogene. The CDR3 spans 15 residues. Written as DNA, the CDR3 is TGTGCCAGAAGCTTAGCTCAAGGGGTAGGGACTGAAGCTTTCTTT. Protein: CARSLAQGVGTEAFF.

The chain joins TRBV6-1 to TRBJ2-7; a possible D gene is TRBD2 (5 bases). Trimming shortened V by 1 base and J by 3 bases, and 10 bases separated the two germline ends. CDR1 and CDR2 from the germline V gene are MNHNS and SASEGT. There are 14 residues in the CDR3. The CDR3 is CASSEVAGDYEQYF. CDR3 bases: TGTGCCAGCAGTGAAGTGGCCGGGGACTACGAGCAGTACTTC.

This clone was counted only a few times. This chain uses TRBV6-5 with TRBJ1-1; D unclear. This CDR3 contains 12 residues. Germline values: CDR1 MNHEY, CDR2 SVGAGI. Trimming removed 5 bases at V and 10 bases at J, with 14 bases between. The CDR3 region has the DNA TGTGCCAGCAGTATCCTCGGAGGTGGAGCTTTCTTT. It translates to CASSILGGGAFF.

The chain recombines TRBV5-5 with TRBJ2-7; no firm D call. With 0 bases removed from V and 9 bases from J, the gap between germline ends came to 13 bases. CDR3 length equals 13 residues. Germline CDR1 is SGHKS and CDR2 is YYEKEE (reference sequence). CDR3 bases: TGTGCCAGCAGCTTGGGGGATCCCAGAGGGCAGTACTTC. Translation gives CASSLGDPRGQYF.

In this sample, this clone turned up a few times. CDR3 nucleotides: TGTGCCAGTAGTATGGCTAGCGGGGGACCTAGCACAGATACGCAGTATTTT. Protein sequence: CASSMASGGPSTDTQYF. This chain connects TRBV19 to TRBJ2-3; 10 bases are a match to TRBD2. The CDR3 is 17 amino acids. V shed 3 bases, J shed 0 bases, and the junction held 6 bases outside the gene matches. Germline lookup yields CDR1 LNHDA and CDR2 SQIVND (reference sequence).

The chain couples TRBV5-1 to TRBJ1-6; the D gene is possibly TRBD1 (6 bases). The CDR3 extends over 14 amino acids. Germline values: CDR1 SGHRS, CDR2 YFSETQ. V dropped 1 base and J dropped 10 bases, with 12 bases sitting between them. DNA of the CDR3: TGCGCCAGCAGCTTGTGGCAGGGGCAATCACCCCTCCACTTT. Its translation: CASSLWQGQSPLHF.

V and J are TRBV28 and TRBJ1-2, with D uncertain. Germline V gives CDR1 MDHEN, CDR2 SYDVKM. Trimming left V 2 bases short and J 10 bases short, with 11 bases between. The CDR3 contains 12 residues. CDR3 loop: CASSLRRSDYTF. The DNA of the CDR3 is TGTGCCAGCAGTTTACGCAGGTCGGACTACACCTTC.

The genes are TRBV19 and TRBJ1-1, with D unresolved. V was cut by 6 bases and J by 5 bases, with 7 bases left in between. The CDR3 consists of 11 residues. CDR1 and CDR2 (germline): LNHDA, SQIVND (reference sequence). For the CDR3, the DNA is TGTGCCAGTAGGTACCTAACTGAAGCTTTCTTT. This codes for CASRYLTEAFF.

V and J are TRBV5-1 and TRBJ1-1; 7 bases fit TRBD1. The CDR3 contains 14 residues. The ends lost 4 bases at V and 7 bases at J; junction bases unmatched: 10. CDR1 and CDR2 from the germline V gene are SGHRS and YFSETQ. The CDR3 DNA reads TGCGCCAGCAGCAAGACAGGGTTCGAAGTTGAAGCTTTCTTT. This sequence encodes CASSKTGFEVEAFF.

The V and J genes are TRBV21-1 and TRBJ2-5. TRBV21-1 counts as a pseudogene. CDR3 length equals 16 residues. This CDR3 reads CASSKFPRGHQETQYF. CDR3 in DNA: TGTGCCAGCAGCAAATTCCCTCGGGGCCACCAAGAGACCCAGTACTTC.

The gene calls are TRBV2 and TRBJ2-7; possible D gene TRBD1, 5 bases. Germline V gene lookup returns CDR1 SNHLY and CDR2 FYNNEI. The CDR3 spans 12 residues. The V end was cut by 3 bases, the J end by 6 bases, with 9 bases between. CDR3 amino acids: CASSEGRPEQYF. DNA for the CDR3: TGTGCCAGCAGTGAGGGGCGACCCGAGCAGTACTTC. The full variable domain, rest sourced from reference TRBV2 and TRBJ2-7, is EPEVTQTPSHQVTQMGQEVILRCVPISNHLYFYWYRQILGQKVEFLVSFYNNEISEKSEIFDDQFSVERPDGSNFTLKIRSTKLEDSAMYFCASSEGRPEQYFGPGTRLTVT.

The sample holds one count of this clone. V gene TRBV7-9 combines with J gene TRBJ1-4; D remains ambiguous. V was shortened by 0 bases and J by 4 bases, with 6 bases between the two germline ends. Germline CDR1 is SEHNR and CDR2 is FQNEAQ (reference sequence). The CDR3 runs to 14 residues. DNA of the CDR3: TGTGCCAGCAGCTTAGCCAGGAATAATGAAAAACTGTTTTTT. Translating gives CASSLARNNEKLFF.

The chain employs TRBV7-9 and TRBJ2-7; D not certain. Germline-derived CDR1 and CDR2 are SEHNR and FQNEAQ (reference sequence). The CDR3 runs to 14 residues. The V end lost 3 bases, the J end lost 3 bases, and 12 bases lay between the germline ends. CDR3 in amino acids: CASSFNLNDYEQYF. The CDR3, as DNA: TGTGCCAGCAGCTTTAACCTGAACGACTACGAGCAGTACTTC. The variable domain in full, completed from reference TRBV7-9 and TRBJ2-7, reads DTGVSQNPRHKITKRGQNVTFRCDPISEHNRLYWYRQTLGQGPEFLTYFQNEAQLEKSRLLSDRFSAERPKGSFSTLEIQRTEQGDSAMYLCASSFNLNDYEQYFGPGTRLTVT.

The chain combines TRBV27 with TRBJ1-5; TRBD1 matches at 10 bases. The germline V gene encodes CDR1 MNHEY and CDR2 SMNVEV (reference sequence). Unmatched junction bases numbered 9, after V lost 3 bases and J lost 7 bases. The CDR3 has 16 amino acids. The CDR3: CASSFSGQGPSQPQHF. In DNA, the CDR3 is TGTGCCAGCAGTTTCTCGGGACAGGGGCCCTCGCAGCCCCAGCATTTT.

This rearrangement joins TRBV4-3 to TRBJ2-1; D might be TRBD1 (5 bases). Trimming took off 1 base at V and 8 bases at J, with 21 bases between the two ends. The germline gives CDR1 LGHNA, CDR2 YSLEER. This CDR3 region has 17 residues. The chain's CDR3 is CASSQGRVQKDADEQFF. In DNA, the CDR3 is TGCGCCAGCAGCCAAGGCAGGGTCCAAAAAGATGCCGATGAGCAGTTCTTC.

The V call is TRBV7-8, the J call TRBJ2-1, with D possibly TRBD2 on 6 matching bases. There are 15 residues in the CDR3. Germline V lookup: CDR1 SGHVS, CDR2 FQNEAQ. Trimming cost V 4 bases and J 4 bases, with 14 bases left between them. CDR3: CASSSGTLAYNEQFF. CDR3 DNA sequence: TGTGCCAGCAGCTCAGGTACACTAGCATACAATGAGCAGTTCTTC.

The chain carries TRBV5-1 and TRBJ1-1; tentative D call: TRBD1 (6 bases). Trimming took off 4 bases at V and 3 bases at J, with 13 bases between the two ends. Germline-derived CDR1 and CDR2 are SGHRS and YFSETQ. The CDR3 length is 14 residues. The CDR3 DNA reads as TGCGCCAGCAGCACTGGGCAGGGGTACACTGAAGCTTTCTTT. This codes for CASSTGQGYTEAFF.

This chain uses TRBV28 with TRBJ1-4, with a weak D call TRBD1 (6 bases). Between the trimmed V and J ends, which lost 2 bases and 12 bases, there was a span of 19 bases. CDR1 is MDHEN and CDR2 is SYDVKM in the germline V gene. This CDR3 contains 15 residues. The CDR3 spells CASSLGGGGRKELFF. The CDR3 DNA follows: TGTGCCAGCAGTTTAGGAGGGGGGGGACGCAAGGAACTGTTTTTT.

This clone was detected only once. The CDR3, as DNA: TGTGCCAGTCGGGGACAGGGGTCCGGGGAGCTGTTTTTT. Amino acid sequence: CASRGQGSGELFF. The V call is TRBV2, the J call TRBJ2-2; 10 bases agree with TRBD1. The germline CDR1 and CDR2 sequences are SNHLY and FYNNEI. V was clipped by 9 bases and J by 6 bases; unmatched bases: 4. The CDR3 has 13 amino acids.

The chain recombines TRBV30 with TRBJ1-1; D not resolved. There are 12 residues in the CDR3. Trimming removed 4 bases at V and 1 base at J, with 7 bases between. Germline-derived CDR1 and CDR2 are GTSNPN and SVGIG (reference sequence). The CDR3 reads CAWNEGNTEAFF. The CDR3 bases are TGTGCCTGGAATGAGGGGAACACTGAAGCTTTCTTT.

The rearrangement uses TRBV6-1 and TRBJ2-5; a weak D match, TRBD2 (5 bases). Trimming stripped 1 base from V and 3 bases from J, with 18 bases between. Germline V gives CDR1 MNHNS, CDR2 SASEGT. This CDR3 comprises 17 residues. The CDR3 sequence: CASSEEGWVDGEETQYF. CDR3 in DNA: TGTGCCAGCAGTGAAGAGGGCTGGGTGGACGGGGAAGAGACCCAGTACTTC.